Only one count was recorded for the clone carrying this TCR beta chain. Its antigen remains unidentified. Assay used: immunoSEQ multiplex PCR; TCRdb lists only in-frame clones, some missing. The sample has 300,000 to 400,000 clones, 80% to 90% seen once. Treatment reported: 15 to 20 received Ad26.COV2.S at low or high dose, single or two shots; roughly five received placebo; per-sample allocation not given. Specimen acquisition occurred on day 63 following the initial vaccine or placebo injection. As its vector, the vaccine had Ad26, which expressed Wuhan-strain SARS-CoV-2 spike. The CDR3 has 12 amino acids. Trimming shortened V by 6 bases and J by 4 bases, and 10 bases separated the two germline ends. CDR1 is PRHDT and CDR2 is FYEKMQ in the germline V gene (reference sequence). This specimen belongs to a study of Ad26.COV2.S vaccination and SARS-CoV-2 variants. Study background: Into the muscle, Ad26.COV2.S was dosed once or twice, 56 days apart. Broader study findings: Breadth, reportedly substantial, characterized the spike-specific CD8+ and CD4+ T cell responses after vaccination.

Sequencing was performed on peripheral blood, taken in a trial of Ad26.COV2.S vaccine versus placebo. This chain uses TRBV13 with TRBJ2-7; maybe TRBD2 (5 bases). The origin of this receptor is a person between 18 and 59 years old who received the Ad26.COV2.S COVID-19 vaccine or a placebo. The CDR3 region is CASSPGTYEQYF. CDR3 coding DNA: TGTGCCAGCAGTCCGGGAACTTACGAGCAGTACTTC.